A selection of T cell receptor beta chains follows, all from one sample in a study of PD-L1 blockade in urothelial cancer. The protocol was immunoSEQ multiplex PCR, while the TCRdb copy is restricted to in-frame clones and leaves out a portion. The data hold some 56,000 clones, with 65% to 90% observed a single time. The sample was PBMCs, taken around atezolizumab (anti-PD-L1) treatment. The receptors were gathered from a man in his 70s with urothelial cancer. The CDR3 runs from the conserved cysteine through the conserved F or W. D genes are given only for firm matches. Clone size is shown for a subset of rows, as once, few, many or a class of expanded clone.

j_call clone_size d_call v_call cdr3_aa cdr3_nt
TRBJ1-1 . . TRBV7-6 CASSLEDSNTEAFF TGTGCCAGCAGCTTAGAGGACAGCAACACTGAAGCTTTCTTT
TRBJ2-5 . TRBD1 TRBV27 CASSSDRARVETQYF TGTGCCAGCAGTTCGGACAGGGCGCGCGTAGAGACCCAGTACTTC
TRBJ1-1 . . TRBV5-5 CASSLTTNTEAFF TGTGCCAGCAGCCTTACAACGAACACTGAAGCTTTCTTT
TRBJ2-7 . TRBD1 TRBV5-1 CASSLGQGAYEQYF TGCGCCAGCAGCTTGGGACAGGGGGCGTACGAGCAGTACTTC
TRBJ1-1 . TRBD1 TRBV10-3 CAISEQGEGTEAFF TGTGCCATCAGTGAACAGGGGGAAGGTACTGAAGCTTTCTTT
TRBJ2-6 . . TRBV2 CASSRPGGVSGANVLTF TGTGCCAGCAGTCGCCCCGGGGGTGTCTCTGGGGCCAACGTCCTGACTTTC
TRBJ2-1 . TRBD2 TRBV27 CASSLSAGEAYNEQFF TGTGCCAGCAGTTTATCAGCGGGAGAGGCGTACAATGAGCAGTTCTTC
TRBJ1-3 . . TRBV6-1 CASSEIGRGRGNTIYF TGTGCCAGCAGTGAAATTGGCAGGGGAAGAGGAAACACCATATATTTT
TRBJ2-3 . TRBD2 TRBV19 CASSSGRAEADTQYF TGTGCCAGTTCTAGCGGGAGGGCGGAGGCAGATACGCAGTATTTT
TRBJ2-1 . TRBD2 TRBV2 CASSPGTSEINEQFF TGTGCCAGCAGCCCCGGGACTAGCGAGATCAATGAGCAGTTCTTC
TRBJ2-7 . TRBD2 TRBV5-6 CASSLKGSGRTLSGEQYF TGTGCCAGCAGCTTAAAGGGTAGCGGGAGGACGCTTTCGGGGGAGCAGTACTTC
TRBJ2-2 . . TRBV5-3 CARSLPVISTWIGGTGELFF TGTGCCAGAAGCTTGCCAGTAATTTCCACTTGGATCGGAGGGACCGGGGAGCTGTTTTTT
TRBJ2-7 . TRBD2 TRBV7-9 CASSAPGLVMYEQYF TGTGCCAGCAGCGCCCCGGGACTAGTCATGTACGAGCAGTACTTC
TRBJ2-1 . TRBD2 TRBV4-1 CASSQEGTSIVNEQFF TGCGCCAGCAGTCAAGAGGGGACTAGCATTGTCAATGAGCAGTTCTTC
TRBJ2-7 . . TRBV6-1 CATFPLGETYEQYF TGTGCCACCTTCCCTCTTGGGGAGACCTACGAGCAGTACTTC
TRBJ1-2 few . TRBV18 CASSPLDSRRYGYTF TGTGCCAGCTCACCACTGGACAGTAGGCGATATGGCTACACCTTC
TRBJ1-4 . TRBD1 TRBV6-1 CASRRTGGDEKLFF TGTGCCAGCAGACGGACAGGGGGGGATGAAAAACTGTTTTTT
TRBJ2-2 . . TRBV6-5 CASSLSLVAGELFF TGTGCCAGCAGTTTATCTCTAGTTGCCGGGGAGCTGTTTTTT
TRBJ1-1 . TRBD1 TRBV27 CASSRTGAVTEAFF TGTGCCAGCAGTCGGACAGGGGCGGTCACTGAAGCTTTCTTT
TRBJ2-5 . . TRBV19 CASSNHPRGETQYF TGTGCCAGTAGTAACCACCCGAGGGGGGAGACCCAGTACTTC
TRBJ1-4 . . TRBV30 CAWKGQPNEEKLFF TGTGCCTGGAAGGGACAACCCAACGAAGAAAAACTGTTTTTT
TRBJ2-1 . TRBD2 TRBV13 CASSLVGGRTYNEQFF TGTGCCAGCAGCTTAGTAGGCGGGAGAACCTACAATGAGCAGTTCTTC
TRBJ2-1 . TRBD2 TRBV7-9 CASSLWIASGNVSYNEQFF TGTGCCAGCAGCTTGTGGATCGCTAGCGGGAACGTCTCCTACAATGAGCAGTTCTTC
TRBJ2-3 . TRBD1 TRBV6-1 CASSEAGRTGPSSTDTQYF TGTGCCAGCAGTGAAGCAGGAAGGACAGGACCATCTAGCACAGATACGCAGTATTTT
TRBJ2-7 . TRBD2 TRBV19 CASSPPGLAGEHHEQYF TGTGCCAGTAGCCCGCCGGGACTAGCGGGAGAACACCACGAGCAGTACTTC
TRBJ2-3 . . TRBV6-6 CASIAGQVFTDTQYF TGTGCCAGCATCGCGGGCCAGGTCTTCACAGATACGCAGTATTTT
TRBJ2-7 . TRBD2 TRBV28 CASSLPQTSGRPPALYEQYF TGTGCCAGCAGCCTCCCCCAGACTAGCGGGAGGCCACCGGCACTTTACGAGCAGTACTTC
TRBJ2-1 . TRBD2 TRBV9 CASSVGGFSGGSSYNEQFF TGTGCCAGCAGCGTAGGAGGGTTTAGCGGGGGCAGCTCCTACAATGAGCAGTTCTTC
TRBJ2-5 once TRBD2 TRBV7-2 CASSLMAGGQETQYF TGTGCCAGCAGCTTAATGGCGGGAGGGCAAGAGACCCAGTACTTC
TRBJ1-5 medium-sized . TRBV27 CASSFGGSDQPQHF TGTGCCAGCAGTTTCGGGGGAAGTGATCAGCCCCAGCATTTT
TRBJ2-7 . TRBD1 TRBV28 CASSWAGGSRQYF TGTGCCAGCAGTTGGGCAGGGGGAAGCCGCCAGTACTTC
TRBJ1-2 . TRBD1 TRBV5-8 CASSTPGQVPAAYGYTF TGTGCCAGCAGCACTCCGGGACAGGTGCCCGCTGCCTATGGCTACACCTTC
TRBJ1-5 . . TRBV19 CASSIPSRGSSNQPQHF TGTGCCAGTAGTATCCCCTCCCGGGGGTCTAGCAATCAGCCCCAGCATTTT
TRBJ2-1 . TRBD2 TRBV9 CASSAEILAGGVRNEQFF TGTGCCAGCAGCGCCGAGATACTAGCGGGAGGGGTGAGGAATGAGCAGTTCTTC
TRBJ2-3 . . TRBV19 CASSMFREVADTQYF TGTGCCAGTAGTATGTTCAGGGAAGTCGCAGATACGCAGTATTTT
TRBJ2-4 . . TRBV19 CASSIQEVGSKNIQYF TGTGCCAGTAGTATACAGGAGGTTGGGAGCAAAAACATTCAGTACTTC
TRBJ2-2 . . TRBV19 CASSRYRTTNTGELFF TGTGCCAGTAGTCGTTACAGGACCACGAACACCGGGGAGCTGTTTTTT
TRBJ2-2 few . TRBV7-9 CASSLAGLGGTGELFF TGTGCCAGCAGCTTGGCGGGCCTAGGTGGCACCGGGGAGCTGTTTTTT
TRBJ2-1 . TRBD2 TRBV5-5 CASSLAGGGLNEQFF TGTGCCAGCAGCCTAGCGGGAGGGGGTCTCAATGAGCAGTTCTTC
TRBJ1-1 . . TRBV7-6 CASSLSGRGTHTEAFF TGTGCCAGCAGCCTGAGCGGCAGAGGCACACACACTGAAGCTTTCTTT
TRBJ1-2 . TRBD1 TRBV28 CASSLYGRQGGGYTF TGTGCCAGCAGTTTATACGGTAGACAGGGCGGTGGCTACACCTTC
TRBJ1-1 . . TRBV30 CAWSPVNTEAFF TGTGCCTGGAGTCCGGTGAACACTGAAGCTTTCTTT